These 32 T cell receptor beta chains came from one sample sequenced in a study of diagnostic markers for celiac disease. Reprocessing the reads, TCRdb reports a single entry for every CDR3 protein and omits DNA. This repertoire includes about 5,600 distinct CDR3 sequences. Sequencing was carried out using either unsorted cells or a sorted T cell fraction (not recorded which). The receptors were sampled from a human donor. This table probably holds off-target reads from a library built for another chain.

The V gene is TRBV18, the J gene TRBJ1-6; TCRdb reports TRBD1, a call that lacks DNA to check it against. The CDR3 is made up of 15 amino acids. Looked up from germline, CDR1 is KGHSH and CDR2 is LQKENI. The CDR3 here is CASSQSQGDNSPLHF. The full variable domain, in which reference TRBV18 and TRBJ1-6 provide the parts outside the CDR3, is NAGVMQNPRHLVRRRGQEARLRCSPMKGHSHVYWYRQLPEEGLKFMVYLQKENIIDESGMPKERFSAEFPKEGPSILRIQQVVRGDSAAYFCASSQSQGDNSPLHFGNGTRLTVT.

This clonotype registers medium-sized (0.01 to 0.1%) by frequency. Here the CDR3 reads CSVDGSGGDETQYF. J is TRBJ2-5 and V is TRBV29-1; the D gene TCRdb calls, TRBD1, cannot be checked with no DNA. Germline values: CDR1 SQVTM, CDR2 ANQGSEA. This CDR3 contains 14 residues. Combining the CDR3 with reference TRBV29-1 and TRBJ2-5 gives the whole variable domain SAVISQKPSRDICQRGTSLTIQCQVDSQVTMMFWYRQQPGQSLTLIATANQGSEATYESGFVIDKFPISRPNLTFSTLTVSNMSPEDSSIYLCSVDGSGGDETQYFGPGTRLLVL.

According to its frequency, this clonotype is medium-sized. V gene TRBV5-6 combines with J gene TRBJ1-2. Germline V lookup: CDR1 SGHDT, CDR2 YYEEEE. The CDR3 loop spans 14 amino acids. The CDR3 here is CASSWRDSQYGYTF.

This clonotype counts as medium-sized (0.01 to 0.1%) by frequency. The chain couples TRBV15 to TRBJ2-5; TCRdb proposes TRBD2, but this gene call is untestable without DNA. The CDR3 runs to 19 residues. CDR1 LNHNV and CDR2 YYDKDF come from the germline V gene (reference sequence). The CDR3 sequence is CATSRDAGGSGSGLETQYF.

The rearrangement links TRBV14 to TRBJ2-3; checking the TCRdb D call of TRBD2 is not possible without DNA. The V gene's germline CDR1 is SGHDN and CDR2 FVKESK. The CDR3 covers 14 residues. CDR3 sequence: CASSLLGGTPTQYF.

This clonotype is identified as medium-sized from frequency. CDR3 region: CASSLGLADYEQYF. The chain carries TRBV5-6 and TRBJ2-7; TCRdb's assignment of TRBD2 cannot be checked, as there is no DNA. Per the germline V gene, CDR1 is SGHDT and CDR2 is YYEEEE. The CDR3 covers 14 residues.

The chain combines TRBV27 with TRBJ2-1; the TCRdb call, TRBD2, lacks DNA for checking. CDR1 and CDR2 (germline): MNHEY, SMNVEV (reference sequence). This CDR3 has 14 residues. The CDR3: CASSRPGEGNEQFF.

The V call is TRBV20-1, the J call TRBJ2-1; with no DNA, the TCRdb D assignment of TRBD2 cannot be verified. This CDR3 region has 16 residues. The V gene's germline CDR1 is DFQATT and CDR2 SNEGSKA (reference sequence). The CDR3 protein is CSARDILAGGLDEQFF.

The chain uses TRBV5-1 and TRBJ1-1. Germline CDR1 and CDR2: SGHRS and YFSETQ. This CDR3 has 15 residues. This CDR3 is CASSLDPSKNTEAFF.

V is TRBV29-1 and J is TRBJ1-2; TCRdb lists TRBD1, though no DNA is available to test this call. The CDR3 is 13 amino acids. Germline values: CDR1 SQVTM, CDR2 ANQGSEA. CDR3 amino acids: CSVGGGWDYGYTF.

The genes are TRBV2 and TRBJ1-6. Germline V CDR1 and CDR2: SNHLY, FYNNEI. The CDR3 runs 13 residues. The chain's CDR3 is CASKGNNNSPLHF. The full variable domain, in which reference TRBV2 and TRBJ1-6 provide the parts outside the CDR3, is EPEVTQTPSHQVTQMGQEVILRCVPISNHLYFYWYRQILGQKVEFLVSFYNNEISEKSEIFDDQFSVERPDGSNFTLKIRSTKLEDSAMYFCASKGNNNSPLHFGNGTRLTVT.

By frequency, this clonotype registers large. The chain is built from TRBV7-9 and TRBJ2-3; there is no DNA to check the TCRdb D call of TRBD1. The CDR3 sequence is 15 residues long. In germline, CDR1 is SEHNR, CDR2 FQNEAQ (reference sequence). The CDR3: CASSLELLGQGREFF.

The chain couples TRBV18 to TRBJ2-3. Germline loops: CDR1 KGHSH, CDR2 LQKENI. The CDR3 covers 14 residues. The CDR3 is CASSPNRSQDTQYF. The full variable domain, its missing parts supplied by reference TRBV18 and TRBJ2-3, is NAGVMQNPRHLVRRRGQEARLRCSPMKGHSHVYWYRQLPEEGLKFMVYLQKENIIDESGMPKERFSAEFPKEGPSILRIQQVVRGDSAAYFCASSPNRSQDTQYFGPGTRLTVL.

CDR3 sequence reads: CASTRGGNEQFF. The rearrangement links TRBV12-3 or TRBV12-4 to TRBJ2-1; TCRdb's D call, TRBD1, is unchecked because there is no DNA. The CDR3 is 12 amino acids.

The genes are TRBV19 and TRBJ2-7; TCRdb calls TRBD2, which cannot be checked without DNA. CDR1 is LNHDA, CDR2 SQIVND, per germline (reference sequence). The CDR3 covers 14 residues. This CDR3 is CATTLVAGGYEQYF.

The chain uses TRBV5-1 and TRBJ2-3; there is no DNA to check the TCRdb D call of TRBD1. The CDR3 spans 16 residues. Germline CDR1 reads SGHRS; CDR2 reads YFSETQ. This chain's CDR3 is CASSLTTGYSTDTQYF.

This chain uses TRBV20-1 with TRBJ2-1; TCRdb outputs TRBD2, but without DNA this stays unchecked. This CDR3 comprises 16 residues. Germline loops: CDR1 DFQATT, CDR2 SNEGSKA (reference sequence). This CDR3 is CSASRIGGRDYNEQFF.

The gene calls are TRBV12-3 or TRBV12-4 and TRBJ1-3. The CDR3 is 14 amino acids. The CDR3 spells CASSPQIAGNTIYF.

The chain combines TRBV6-1 with TRBJ2-1; there is no DNA to check the TCRdb D call of TRBD1. The CDR3 is made up of 13 amino acids. Per germline, CDR1 MNHNS and CDR2 SASEGT. CDR3 residues: CASSPDRAREQFF.

The chain carries TRBV5-1 and TRBJ1-3. The CDR3 runs 16 residues. CDR1 is SGHRS and CDR2 is YFSETQ in the germline V gene. The CDR3 sequence: CASSFGPSSSGNTIYF.

By frequency, this clonotype registers medium-sized (0.01 to 0.1%). V gene TRBV20-1 combines with J gene TRBJ1-5; TCRdb proposes TRBD1, but this gene call is untestable without DNA. The CDR3 covers 15 residues. Germline CDR1 reads DFQATT; CDR2 reads SNEGSKA (reference sequence). This CDR3 is CSARGGQGMRQPQHF.

By frequency, this clonotype registers medium-sized. The chain has TRBV27 and TRBJ2-7; TCRdb gives TRBD1 as the D gene, but with no DNA this cannot be confirmed. Germline loops: CDR1 MNHEY, CDR2 SMNVEV (reference sequence). CDR3 length: 16 amino acids. CDR3 loop: CASSLAGVMGSYEQYF.

The chain uses TRBV27 and TRBJ1-5; TCRdb gives TRBD1 as the D gene, but with no DNA this cannot be confirmed. The CDR3 has 12 amino acids. CDR1 MNHEY and CDR2 SMNVEV come from the germline V gene (reference sequence). The CDR3 loop reads CARVKGNQPQHF.

This clonotype is labeled medium-sized based on frequency. The chain links TRBV7-9 to TRBJ1-1. Germline loops: CDR1 SEHNR, CDR2 FQNEAQ (reference sequence). The CDR3 totals 13 residues. The CDR3 spells CASSLSGETEAFF.

This chain uses TRBV20-1 with TRBJ2-1. Germline CDR1 and CDR2: DFQATT and SNEGSKA (reference sequence). The CDR3 sequence is 12 residues long. The CDR3 spells CSARAPLAGQFF.

The chain is built from TRBV10-3 and TRBJ1-1; TCRdb's D call of TRBD1 is untestable without DNA. CDR3 length: 15 residues. CDR1 ENHRY and CDR2 SYGVKD come from the germline V gene. The CDR3 here is CAISKGTGMNTEAFF.

This chain links TRBV20-1 with TRBJ1-2; lacking DNA, the TRBD1 call made by TCRdb goes unchecked. The CDR3 loop spans 13 amino acids. Germline CDR1 DFQATT, CDR2 SNEGSKA (reference sequence). CDR3 sequence: CSARLSPRWGYTF.

The chain's CDR3 is CASSEWGGPGAYNSPLHF. V gene TRBV25-1 combines with J gene TRBJ1-6; TCRdb reports TRBD1, a call that lacks DNA to check it against. This CDR3 region has 18 residues. Germline loops: CDR1 MGHDK, CDR2 SYGVNS.

This clonotype is classed as medium-sized by frequency. The rearrangement uses TRBV11-2 and TRBJ2-7; TCRdb picks TRBD2, but there is no DNA to check that call. The CDR3 has 14 residues. The germline CDR1 and CDR2 sequences are SGHAT and FQNNGV. CDR3 sequence reads: CASSALAGGSEQYF.

The V and J genes are TRBV20-1 and TRBJ2-7; TCRdb calls TRBD1, which cannot be checked without DNA. Germline-derived CDR1 and CDR2 are DFQATT and SNEGSKA (reference sequence). This CDR3 has 14 amino acids. CDR3 protein: CSAKSQGPVYEQYF.

CDR3 sequence reads: CASSLGGGGYNEQFF. The chain combines TRBV7-2 with TRBJ2-1; TCRdb picks TRBD1, but there is no DNA to check that call. Germline CDR1 is SGHTA and CDR2 is FQGNSA. This CDR3 contains 15 residues.

V and J are TRBV5-1 and TRBJ1-1; TCRdb gives TRBD1 as the D gene, but with no DNA this cannot be confirmed. This CDR3 has 11 residues. Germline loops: CDR1 SGHRS, CDR2 YFSETQ. The CDR3 loop is CASSRAGEAFF.